The following is a T cell receptor beta chain sequence with its context. Its specificity is not known. This specimen comes from a study of T-cell memory formation after mild COVID-19. Study-wide points: Day 15 to 85 contractors were CD4/CD8 balanced; later expanders leaned CD4+.

Trimming cost V 5 bases and J 12 bases; bases outside gene matches: 10. Germline loops: CDR1 SGHTA, CDR2 FQGNSA. This CDR3 has 13 amino acids. Each CDR3 protein is one row after TCRdb ran MiXCR on the 5' RACE reads. The table has 210,000 or so distinct CDR3 sequences, around 17% seen once. The source of this sequence is an adult woman who had mild COVID-19 (a few samples of this study predate the infection). Cell type and time point are not known. The V call is TRBV7-2, the J call TRBJ2-1, with TRBD1 identical over 7 bases. The specimen sequenced was PBMCs or a T cell subset sorted from them (not recorded which). CDR3 sequence reads: CASSQGMTGTQFF. The CDR3 DNA sequence: TGTGCCAGCAGCCAAGGAATGACAGGGACGCAGTTCTTC.